This T cell receptor beta chain was sequenced in a study of T cells in Graves' hyperthyroidism and ophthalmopathy. Whole-study findings and limits: Ophthalmopathy, which appeared later, was predicted by the model a median 6.5 months before onset.

Amplified TCR beta CDR3 regions came from RNA transcripts. A set of HTBI primers served as the primers for a first-round RT-PCR of the TCR CDR3. Each CDR3 protein is one row after TCRdb ran MiXCR on the multiplex PCR reads. The sample includes 400,000 or so distinct CDR3 sequences, 11% to 15% of them seen just once. This clonotype came up many times. Its matching antigen is unknown. The CDR3 spans 16 residues. The ends lost 5 bases at V and 4 bases at J; junction bases unmatched: 9. Germline CDR1 is SGHTA and CDR2 is FQGNSA. Exclusion followed for patients with uncontrolled infection, other autoimmune disease, pregnancy or lactation. Together with thyroid ultrasound, orbital computed tomography, serum thyroxine and TRAb, clinical symptoms were used for diagnoses.

Sequenced: blood. This sequence joins TRBV7-2 and TRBJ2-7; 12 bases fit TRBD1. The clonotype originates from a man in his fifties with Graves' ophthalmopathy. The CDR3 loop is CASSHTGTGGGYEQYF. The CDR3 DNA sequence: TGTGCCAGCAGCCATACCGGGACAGGGGGCGGGTACGAGCAGTACTTC.